The 3 T cell receptor beta chains below all came from one sample that was sequenced in a study of shared clonotypes between healthy human individuals. Produced via immunoSEQ multiplex PCR; TCRdb's table is partial and in-frame only. The top ten clones hold under 0.45% of a sample with 2.3 million or so clones, more than 80% of them seen once. Sequenced input: naive CD4+ T cells from PBMCs. Subset defined: CD45RA+ positively selected. The receptors come from a man aged 18 to 29 in good health. Some clones in this sample may be carry-over from other donors' samples.

The chain employs TRBV19 and TRBJ2-1; D may match TRBD1 or TRBD2 (6 bases each). The V and J ends lost 10 bases and 0 bases respectively, with 22 bases between them. There are 17 residues in the CDR3. Germline lookup yields CDR1 LNHDA and CDR2 SQIVND (reference sequence). The CDR3 loop reads CATRLLGGASSYNEQFF. CDR3 coding DNA: TGTGCCACACGCCTCCTGGGGGGCGCTAGCTCCTACAATGAGCAGTTCTTC.

This chain links TRBV7-2 with TRBJ1-1; D not certain. There are 11 residues in the CDR3. Per germline, CDR1 SGHTA and CDR2 FQGNSA. V was pared by 5 bases and J by 5 bases, with 6 bases between. The CDR3 is CASSPQTEAFF. The DNA of the CDR3 is TGTGCCAGCAGCCCCCAGACTGAAGCTTTCTTT.

J is TRBJ2-7 and V is TRBV18; D tentatively fits TRBD1 or TRBD2 (5 bases each). V lost 2 bases to trimming and J lost 2 bases, with 13 bases between them. The CDR3 has 15 residues. Per the germline V gene, CDR1 is KGHSH and CDR2 is LQKENI. CDR3 amino acids: CASSPGGTGTYEQYF. The CDR3 DNA reads TGTGCCAGCTCACCAGGGGGAACTGGGACCTACGAGCAGTACTTC.